The rows below give T cell receptor beta chains drawn from one sample of a study of tumor-infiltrating lymphocytes in localized non-small cell lung cancer. Profiling relied on immunoSEQ multiplex PCR, and the TCRdb table lists in-frame clones only, not all of them. This table has under 15,000 clones, approximately 84% appearing once. The sequencing input was lung tumor tissue. The receptors were gathered from a human donor with non-small cell lung cancer. The CDR3 runs from the conserved cysteine through the conserved F or W. D genes are given only for firm matches. Size tells how often a clone was seen (once, few, many) or the class of an expanded clone, and some rows leave it out.

>TRBJ1-1|TRBV11-2|few|-
TGTGCCAGCAGCTTAGATGGGGTGGACGGTGAAGCTTTCTTT
CASSLDGVDGEAFF
>TRBJ2-4|TRBV4-2|once|-
TGTGCCAGCAGCCAAGATACTGGGTCTTCCTGGGGCATTCAGTACTTC
CASSQDTGSSWGIQYF
>TRBJ1-1|TRBV20-1|-|-
TGCAGTGCTAGATCCACGGAAGCTTTCTTT
CSARSTEAFF
>TRBJ2-7|TRBV5-4|-|TRBD2
TGTGCCAGCAGCTTGGGTGGGATTAGCGGGGGGTCCTACGAGCAGTACTTC
CASSLGGISGGSYEQYF
>TRBJ1-2|TRBV7-2|-|TRBD1
TGTGCCAGCAGCTCCCGCTCGGGACAGAGGAACTATGGCTACACCTTC
CASSSRSGQRNYGYTF
>TRBJ1-1|TRBV5-1|once|-
TGCGCCAGCAGCTTGGGGGGGGCTGACACTGAAGCTTTCTTT
CASSLGGADTEAFF
>TRBJ1-5|TRBV30|-|TRBD1
TGTGCCTGGAGTACCCTGACAGGGAACGGGCCCCAGCATTTT
CAWSTLTGNGPQHF
>TRBJ2-5|TRBV14|-|TRBD1
TGTGCCAGCAGCCATACAGGGGGGACCCAGTACTTC
CASSHTGGTQYF
>TRBJ2-7|TRBV29-1|few|TRBD2
TGCAGCGTTGTAGCGGGAGTGGTCGCCGAGCAGTACTTC
CSVVAGVVAEQYF
>TRBJ2-1|TRBV2|-|TRBD1
TGTGCCAGCAGCTCAGGACAGGGGTCCAATGAGCAGTTCTTC
CASSSGQGSNEQFF
>TRBJ1-2|TRBV30|-|-
TGTGCCTGGAGCCTGAACCAGGGCGGCTACACCTTC
CAWSLNQGGYTF
>TRBJ2-3|TRBV7-2|-|TRBD2
TGTGCCAGCAGCCCGATTGGGACTAGCGGGAGGGCAAGGGGTACGCAGTATTTT
CASSPIGTSGRARGTQYF
>TRBJ2-1|TRBV5-4|-|TRBD1
TGTGCCAGCAGCTTGGACAGGGGAGCGAATGAGCAGTTCTTC
CASSLDRGANEQFF
>TRBJ2-3|TRBV28|-|TRBD2
TGTGCCAGCAGTGTGACTAGCGGGAGTAGGGATACGCAGTATTTT
CASSVTSGSRDTQYF
>TRBJ2-7|TRBV2|-|-
TGTGCCAGCAGGACACAGGAAAACGAGCAGTACTTC
CASRTQENEQYF
>TRBJ2-3|TRBV28|-|TRBD2
TGTGCCAGCAGCCCCCCGGGAGGCCTAGATACGCAGTATTTT
CASSPPGGLDTQYF
>TRBJ1-2|TRBV14|-|-
TGTGCCAGCAGCCAAGGGATACTCGCCCGACCGGGAAACCGAGGTGACTACACCTTC
CASSQGILARPGNRGDYTF
>TRBJ2-7|TRBV4-1|-|TRBD2
TGCGCCAGCAGCCAAGAGTCAGCGGGAAGCTCCTACGAGCAGTACTTC
CASSQESAGSSYEQYF
>TRBJ2-7|TRBV23-1|-|-
TGCGCCATGGCAATTGGCAGGGCGTCCTACGAGCAGTACTTC
CAMAIGRASYEQYF
>TRBJ1-5|TRBV5-8|-|-
TGTGCCAGCAACGCCGAGACTCCGTATAGCAATCAGCCCCAGCATTTT
CASNAETPYSNQPQHF
>TRBJ1-1|TRBV7-9|-|TRBD1
TGTGCCAGCAGCTCGGGACAGGGGGCAAACACTGAAGCTTTCTTT
CASSSGQGANTEAFF
>TRBJ1-2|TRBV7-8|once|TRBD1
TGTGCCAGCAGCTTTCAGGGGGAGGGGGGCTACACCTTC
CASSFQGEGGYTF
>TRBJ2-3|TRBV2|-|TRBD2
TGTGCCAGCCACCGCCGGGCGGGAGGGGCAGATACGCAGTATTTT
CASHRRAGGADTQYF
>TRBJ1-4|TRBV30|-|-
TGTGCCTGGAGTGTATGGGGGGCAGGAGGTGAAAAACTGTTTTTT
CAWSVWGAGGEKLFF
>TRBJ1-1|TRBV11-2|-|-
TGTGCCAGCAGCTTAGTACGGGACAACACTGAAGCTTTCTTT
CASSLVRDNTEAFF
>TRBJ1-1|TRBV18|-|-
TGTGCCAGCTCACCGGTCCCGGCCGGGACCAACACTGAAGCTTTCTTT
CASSPVPAGTNTEAFF